The clone carrying this T cell receptor (beta chain) has a handful of counts. Its target is not known. The data stem from a study of T cells in Graves' hyperthyroidism and ophthalmopathy. Study-level information: The blood sample was taken at first diagnosis, before treatment began. General study results and limits: From stable hyperthyroidism, ophthalmopathy was separated by a 13 V-J model.

Reasons for excluding patients were uncontrolled infection, other autoimmune disease, pregnancy or lactation. On the basis of clinical symptoms, serum thyroxine and TRAb, thyroid ultrasound and orbital computed tomography, diagnoses were made. CDR3 length equals 15 residues. Germline V gives CDR1 GTSNPN, CDR2 SVGIG (reference sequence). J lost 2 bases, V lost 0 bases, and 7 bases had no gene match. Template material for amplifying TCR beta CDR3 regions consisted of RNA transcripts. The TCR CDR3 first-round RT-PCR relied on the HTBI primer set. TCRdb processed the multiplex PCR reads anew with MiXCR; each CDR3 protein has one entry. Of roughly 380,000 distinct CDR3 sequences in the sample, approximately 20% were seen once.

The sample consisted of blood. The clonotype originates from a woman aged 18-29 years with Graves' hyperthyroidism. This sequence joins TRBV30 and TRBJ2-7; 7 bases line up with TRBD2. CDR3 amino acids: CAWSVWGGGTYEQYF. The CDR3 DNA sequence: TGTGCCTGGAGTGTTTGGGGGGGGGGAACCTACGAGCAGTACTTC. Variable domain in full (rest from reference TRBV30 and TRBJ2-7): SQTIHQWPATLVQPVGSPLSLECTVEGTSNPNLYWYRQAAGRGLQLLFYSVGIGQISSEVPQNLSASRPQDRQFILSSKKLLLSDSGFYLCAWSVWGGGTYEQYFGPGTRLTVT.